Included here is one TCR beta chain sequence, with context. Its antigen target is currently unknown. Base quality data are lacking; no much larger clone is found one base away. TCR CDR3 regions were amplified from genomic DNA by multiplex PCR using the deep immunoSEQ assay. Genomic DNA extracted from each cell subset was distributed evenly over all wells of several immunoSEQ 96-well plates, and each plate served as one replicate. Each replicate PCR for sorted subsets received roughly 0.2 ug genomic DNA, equal to 30,000 or so T cell genomes. Purified libraries were measured with a Qubit 3.0 fluorometer, size-checked on a Bioanalyzer 2100, and measured again with the KAPA Library Quantification kit. A separate single-read 150-cycle Illumina NextSeq 550 flow cell was used to sequence each immunoSEQ 96-well plate. The study's processing was this. Because the immunoSEQ output held only junctional sequences and lacked quality scores, the filtering could not match the filtering applied to full-length reads. To assign V/J genes and CDR3, sequences were annotated against IMGT germline references using PyIR, a Python wrapper for IgBLAST v1.9. Reads were removed for weak V/J assignments (E-value above 1e-6), missing CDR3, stop codons, out-of-frame junctions, or ambiguous translated residues. V3J clonotypes were defined as sequences sharing an identical inferred V gene, J gene, and CDR3 amino acid sequence. Percentage overlap between repertoires was computed as shared unique clonotypes divided by the size of the smaller repertoire. Three approaches were used to assess repertoire richness: RTK rarefaction, the Chao1 estimator, and Recon v2.1 estimates of unobserved clonotypes. Generation probabilities for all TCRbeta clonotypes obtained by the gDNA method from four donors were computed using OLGA. TCRdb took this table from immuneACCESS and kept in-frame rearrangements with V and J called. Such tables lack part of the clones; where checked against another copy, unresolved V genes explain under half of the gap, and the rest is unexplained. That table is the source of V, J and clone size, and D and trimming were worked out from the DNA. The sample table shows around 2.1 million clones, and nearly 97% are seen once. Roughly 0.13% of the sample lies in the top ten.

This record comes from a study of shared clonotypes between healthy human individuals (TCRdb year 2020). For the wider study: A few men and a couple of women, aged 18 to 49 years, made up the cohort. Different laboratories and diverse techniques were used to prepare libraries and sequence TCR repertoires, to increase sequencing depth and limit assay-specific biases. Per donor, three plates each were used for CD4 naive and CD4 memory, two for CD8 naive, and one for CD8 memory. Per donor, leukapheresis produced somewhere between about 0.85 and 8.9 billion PBMCs. To estimate repertoire size and how much clonotype sharing occurs between individuals, the study deeply sequenced the blood TCR repertoires of 4 to 6 healthy adults.

The CDR3 runs 14 amino acids, cysteine and phenylalanine included. Only the CDR3 portion is preserved as DNA: 42 bases, with reading frame beginning at the first base. From a lookup of the germline V gene (reference sequence), CDR1 and CDR2 are SEHNR and FQNEAQ. The germline ends are 10 bases apart after V is trimmed by 7 bases and J by 0 bases. Donors were healthy HIV-negative adults with no recently reported acute infections or vaccinations. Every donor was a Caucasian adult living in Nashville, Tennessee, USA. CD4+ T cells were enriched through magnetic negative selection, after which naive cells were positively selected on CD45RA and the remaining negative fraction served as the memory subset. After blood collection by leukapheresis, PBMCs were isolated using Ficoll-Histopaque density gradient centrifugation and then cryopreserved in the vapor phase of liquid nitrogen. Analytical flow cytometry was used to check the purity and quantity of every magnetically sorted T cell population. Each sorted fraction had its genomic DNA isolated and then quantified by UV absorbance on a Nanodrop 2000c.

The investigation overall reported the following: Based on pairwise subsampling, the degree of clonotype sharing among donors was expected to be affected by sequencing depth. Incomplete sequencing was indicated by rarefaction of sorted-subset datasets, despite the large sequencing depth. Only blood was sampled, and tissue TCR repertoires likely differ from those in blood. The genetic and exposure-history diversity represented was limited by the small number of donors. Clonotypes shared by all four sorted-subset donors showed higher generation probabilities than non-shared clonotypes. Estimated clonotype richness was generally larger for naive than for memory subsets. Sharing across a handful of donors was observed for 5% to 6.5% of naive CD4, less than 4% of naive CD8, about 2.3% of memory CD4, and roughly 0.43% of memory CD8 clonotypes.

This TCR derives from a man aged 18 to 30 in good health. The V and J segments used are TRBV7-9 and TRBJ1-5; no D gene is confidently identified. The sample consisted of naive CD4+ T cells sorted from blood. This sample's cell subset or site label indicates: CD45RA+ positively selected. The bases are TGTGCCAGCACCAACCTCAATAGCAATCAGCCCCAGCATTTT. This codes for CASTNLNSNQPQHF.